These 6 T cell receptor beta chains share one sample of origin, sequenced in a study of cytomegalovirus exposure and HLA in healthy donors. Assay: immunoSEQ multiplex PCR; the TCRdb copy retains only in-frame clones and omits some. Of more than 110,000 clones in the sample, roughly 93% were seen once. Sequencing was performed on PBMCs. All receptors derive from a man between 18 and 35 years old in good health and CMV-seropositive.

The genes are TRBV5-1 and TRBJ2-3; D may be TRBD1 (6 bases). V was cut by 4 bases and J by 3 bases, with 15 bases left in between. Germline V CDR1 and CDR2: SGHRS, YFSETQ. The CDR3 loop spans 15 amino acids. The CDR3 here is CASSVQGPKTDTQYF. CDR3 sequence (DNA): TGCGCCAGCAGCGTACAGGGCCCCAAGACAGATACGCAGTATTTT. Drawing the rest from reference TRBV5-1 and TRBJ2-3, the complete variable domain is KAGVTQTPRYLIKTRGQQVTLSCSPISGHRSVSWYQQTPGQGLQFLFEYFSETQRNKGNFPGRFSGRQFSNSRSEMNVSTLELGDSALYLCASSVQGPKTDTQYFGPGTRLTVL.

The chain couples TRBV9 to TRBJ2-3; 7 bases align to TRBD2. The CDR3 length is 17 residues. The germline V gene encodes CDR1 SGDLS and CDR2 YYNGEE. The J segment lost 3 bases and the V segment lost 3 bases, leaving 13 bases of the junction unmatched. CDR3 DNA: TGTGCCAGCAGCGGTTCAGCTAGCGGTGAGGCAACAGATACGCAGTATTTT. This codes for CASSGSASGEATDTQYF.

V and J are TRBV29-1 and TRBJ2-7; the match to TRBD1 covers 8 bases. There are 14 residues in the CDR3. Germline CDR1 is SQVTM and CDR2 is ANQGSEA. The ends lost 3 bases at V and 3 bases at J; junction bases unmatched: 7. This CDR3 is CSVEVRDRNYEQYF. The CDR3 region has the DNA TGCAGCGTTGAGGTCAGGGACAGGAACTACGAGCAGTACTTC.

The V call is TRBV28, the J call TRBJ2-5; tentative D call: TRBD2 (5 bases). CDR1 is MDHEN and CDR2 is SYDVKM in the germline V gene. The V gene lost 1 base and the J gene lost 4 bases, with 7 bases spanning the gap. The CDR3 has 13 amino acids. CDR3 region: CASSLSSIETQYF. CDR3 nucleotides: TGTGCCAGCAGTTTATCTAGCATAGAGACCCAGTACTTC.

The chain carries TRBV7-2 and TRBJ2-7, with 8 bases aligning to TRBD2. Germline V CDR1 and CDR2: SGHTA, FQGNSA. The V gene end was trimmed by 2 bases and the J gene end by 1 base; junction bases not matched to a gene: 7. There are 16 residues in the CDR3. CDR3 nucleotide sequence: TGTGCCAGCAGCTTATACACTGCGGGAGGTTCCTACGAGCAGTACTTC. The encoded protein is CASSLYTAGGSYEQYF.

This clone has just one count. J is TRBJ1-5 and V is TRBV5-1; TRBD1 aligns across 7 bases. V gave up 4 bases and J gave up 7 bases; unmatched junction bases: 8. CDR1 is SGHRS, CDR2 YFSETQ, per germline. The CDR3 loop spans 14 amino acids. In DNA form, the CDR3 reads TGCGCCAGCAGCCTAGGACAGGCTGGCCAGCCCCAGCATTTT. Residues: CASSLGQAGQPQHF.